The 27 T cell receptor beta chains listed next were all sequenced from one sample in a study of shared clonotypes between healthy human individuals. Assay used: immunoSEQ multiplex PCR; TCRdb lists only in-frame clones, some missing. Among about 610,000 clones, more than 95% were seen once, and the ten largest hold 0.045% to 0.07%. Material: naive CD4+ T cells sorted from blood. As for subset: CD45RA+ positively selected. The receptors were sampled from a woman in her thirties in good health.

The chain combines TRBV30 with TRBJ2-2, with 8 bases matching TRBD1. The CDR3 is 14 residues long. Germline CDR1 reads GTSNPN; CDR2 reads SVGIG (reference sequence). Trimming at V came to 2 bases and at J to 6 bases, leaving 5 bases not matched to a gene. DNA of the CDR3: TGTGCCTGGAGTCCGGGACAGGCCCCCGGGGAGCTGTTTTTT. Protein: CAWSPGQAPGELFF.

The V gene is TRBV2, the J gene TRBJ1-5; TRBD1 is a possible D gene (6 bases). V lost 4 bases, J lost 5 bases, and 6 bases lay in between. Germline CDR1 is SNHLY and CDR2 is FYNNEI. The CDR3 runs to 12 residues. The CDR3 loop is CASSGTDQPQHF. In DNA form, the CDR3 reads TGTGCCAGCAGTGGGACAGATCAGCCCCAGCATTTT.

In DNA form, the CDR3 reads TGTGCCAGCAGTCGGGACACAGATACGCAGTATTTT. Its protein product is CASSRDTDTQYF. This chain uses TRBV2 with TRBJ2-3; tentative D call: TRBD2 (5 bases). Trimming took 5 bases from V and 2 from J, leaving 5 bases between them. Germline values: CDR1 SNHLY, CDR2 FYNNEI. The CDR3 covers 12 residues.

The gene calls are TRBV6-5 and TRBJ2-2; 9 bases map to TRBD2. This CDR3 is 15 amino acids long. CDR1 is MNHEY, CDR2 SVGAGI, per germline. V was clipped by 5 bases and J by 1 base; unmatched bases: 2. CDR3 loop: CASSKTSGNTGELFF. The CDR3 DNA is TGTGCCAGCAGTAAGACTAGCGGGAACACCGGGGAGCTGTTTTTT.

The CDR3 DNA reads as TGCAGCGTTACGAGCACCTACGAGCAGTACTTC. Its translation is CSVTSTYEQYF. V usage is TRBV29-1 and J usage is TRBJ2-7, with D unresolved. Germline V gives CDR1 SQVTM, CDR2 ANQGSEA. The CDR3 consists of 11 residues. V lost 5 bases and J 2 bases, leaving 7 bases between the germline ends.

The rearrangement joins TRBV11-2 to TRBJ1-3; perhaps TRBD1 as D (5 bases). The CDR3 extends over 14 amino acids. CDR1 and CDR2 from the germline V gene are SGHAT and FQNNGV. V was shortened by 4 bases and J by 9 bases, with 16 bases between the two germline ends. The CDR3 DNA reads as TGTGCCAGCAGCTCATCCAGGGCCCACATCACCATATATTTT. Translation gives CASSSSRAHITIYF.

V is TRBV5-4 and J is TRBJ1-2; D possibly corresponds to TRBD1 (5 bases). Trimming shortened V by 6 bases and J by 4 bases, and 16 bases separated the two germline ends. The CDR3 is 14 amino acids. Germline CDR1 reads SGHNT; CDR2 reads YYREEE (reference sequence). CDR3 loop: CASTFGGEVYGYTF. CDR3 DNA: TGTGCCAGCACCTTCGGGGGTGAGGTCTATGGCTACACCTTC.

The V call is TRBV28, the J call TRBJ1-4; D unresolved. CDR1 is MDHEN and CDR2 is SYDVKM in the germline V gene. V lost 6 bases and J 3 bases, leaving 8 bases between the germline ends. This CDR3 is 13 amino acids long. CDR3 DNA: TGTGCCAGCAGGGGGAGTGCTAATGAAAAACTGTTTTTT. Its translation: CASRGSANEKLFF. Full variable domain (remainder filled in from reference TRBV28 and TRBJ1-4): DVKVTQSSRYLVKRTGEKVFLECVQDMDHENMFWYRQDPGLGLRLIYFSYDVKMKEKGDIPEGYSVSREKKERFSLILESASTNQTSMYLCASRGSANEKLFFGSGTQLSVL.

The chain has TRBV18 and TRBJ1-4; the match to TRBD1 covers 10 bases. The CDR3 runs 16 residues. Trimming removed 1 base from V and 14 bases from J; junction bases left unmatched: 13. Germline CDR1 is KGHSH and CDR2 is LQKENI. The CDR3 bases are TGTGCCAGCTCACCACTACCCCCCGGGACAGGGGCGCTTCTGTTTTTT. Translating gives CASSPLPPGTGALLFF.

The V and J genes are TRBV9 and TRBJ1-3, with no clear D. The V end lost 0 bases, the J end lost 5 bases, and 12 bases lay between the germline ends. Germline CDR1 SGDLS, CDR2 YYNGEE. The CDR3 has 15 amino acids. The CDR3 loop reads CASSVGSGGRNTIYF. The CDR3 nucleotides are TGTGCCAGCAGCGTAGGTTCAGGAGGAAGAAACACCATATATTTT.

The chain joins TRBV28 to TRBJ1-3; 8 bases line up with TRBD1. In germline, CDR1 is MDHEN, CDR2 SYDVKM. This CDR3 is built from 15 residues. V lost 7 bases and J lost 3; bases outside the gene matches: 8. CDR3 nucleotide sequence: TGTGCCAGCACCCTGGACAGGGAAGGTGGAAACACCATATATTTT. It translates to CASTLDREGGNTIYF. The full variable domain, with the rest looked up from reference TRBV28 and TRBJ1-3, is DVKVTQSSRYLVKRTGEKVFLECVQDMDHENMFWYRQDPGLGLRLIYFSYDVKMKEKGDIPEGYSVSREKKERFSLILESASTNQTSMYLCASTLDREGGNTIYFGEGSWLTVV.

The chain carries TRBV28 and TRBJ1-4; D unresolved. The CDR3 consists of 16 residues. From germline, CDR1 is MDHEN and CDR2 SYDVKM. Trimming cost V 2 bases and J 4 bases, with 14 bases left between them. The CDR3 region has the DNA TGTGCCAGCAGTTTAGGTAAACGGGTCGGTAATGAAAAACTGTTTTTT. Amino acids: CASSLGKRVGNEKLFF.

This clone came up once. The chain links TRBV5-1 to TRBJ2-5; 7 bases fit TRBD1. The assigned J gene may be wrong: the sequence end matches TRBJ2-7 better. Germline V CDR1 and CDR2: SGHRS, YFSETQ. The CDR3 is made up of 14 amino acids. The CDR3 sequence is CASSGTGQSYEQYF. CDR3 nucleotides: TGCGCCAGCAGCGGGACGGGACAGTCCTACGAGCAGTACTTC.

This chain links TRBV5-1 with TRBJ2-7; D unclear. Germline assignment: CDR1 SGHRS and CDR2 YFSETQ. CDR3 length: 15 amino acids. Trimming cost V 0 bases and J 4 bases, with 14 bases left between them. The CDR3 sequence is CASSLVKAIGYEQYF. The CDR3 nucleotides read TGCGCCAGCAGCTTGGTAAAGGCCATTGGGTACGAGCAGTACTTC.

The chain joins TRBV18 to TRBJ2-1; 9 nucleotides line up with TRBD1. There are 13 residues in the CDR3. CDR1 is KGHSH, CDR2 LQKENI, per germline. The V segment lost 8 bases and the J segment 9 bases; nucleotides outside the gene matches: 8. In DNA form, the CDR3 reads TGTGCCAGCACGTGGACAGGGGAGACTGAGCAGTTCTTC. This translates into CASTWTGETEQFF.

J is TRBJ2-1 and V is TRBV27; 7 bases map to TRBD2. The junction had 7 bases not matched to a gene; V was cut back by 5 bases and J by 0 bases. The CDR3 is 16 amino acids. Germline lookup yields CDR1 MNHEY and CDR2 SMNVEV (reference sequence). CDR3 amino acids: CASSPSGTLSYNEQFF. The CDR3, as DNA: TGTGCCAGCAGTCCGAGCGGGACCCTCTCCTACAATGAGCAGTTCTTC.

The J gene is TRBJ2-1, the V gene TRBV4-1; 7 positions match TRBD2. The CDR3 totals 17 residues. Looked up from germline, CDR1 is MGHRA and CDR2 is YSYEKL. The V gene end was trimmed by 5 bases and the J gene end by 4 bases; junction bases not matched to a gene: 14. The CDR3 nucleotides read TGCGCCAGCAGCGGCCGCGCCCTGACTAGCTCATACAATGAGCAGTTCTTC. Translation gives CASSGRALTSSYNEQFF.

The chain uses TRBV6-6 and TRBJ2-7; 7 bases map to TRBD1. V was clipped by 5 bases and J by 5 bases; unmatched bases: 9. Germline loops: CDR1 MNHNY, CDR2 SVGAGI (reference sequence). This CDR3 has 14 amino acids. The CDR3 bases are TGTGCCAGCAGTCAAAAGGGACAGACTCACGAGCAGTACTTC. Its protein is CASSQKGQTHEQYF.

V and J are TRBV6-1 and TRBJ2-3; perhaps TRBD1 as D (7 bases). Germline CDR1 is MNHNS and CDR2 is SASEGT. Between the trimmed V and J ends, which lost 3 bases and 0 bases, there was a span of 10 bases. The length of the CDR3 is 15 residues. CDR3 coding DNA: TGTGCCAGCAGTGAGACAGGGACTAGCACAGATACGCAGTATTTT. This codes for CASSETGTSTDTQYF.

CDR3 residues: CASSRGRRYEQFF. The CDR3 nucleotides read TGTGCCAGTAGCCGCGGGAGAAGGTATGAGCAGTTCTTC. The chain uses TRBV19 and TRBJ2-1; TRBD2 aligns across 7 bases. In germline, CDR1 is LNHDA, CDR2 SQIVND (reference sequence). Trimming took 6 bases from V and 8 from J; bases not matched to a gene: 7. The CDR3 runs 13 residues. Based on the CDR3 plus reference TRBV19 and TRBJ2-1, the full variable domain is DGGITQSPKYLFRKEGQNVTLSCEQNLNHDAMYWYRQDPGQGLRLIYYSQIVNDFQKGDIAEGYSVSREKKESFPLTVTSAQKNPTAFYLCASSRGRRYEQFFGPGTRLTVL.

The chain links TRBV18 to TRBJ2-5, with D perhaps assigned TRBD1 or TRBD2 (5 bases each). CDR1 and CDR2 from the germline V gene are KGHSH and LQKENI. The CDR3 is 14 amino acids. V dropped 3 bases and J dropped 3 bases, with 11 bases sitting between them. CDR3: CASSPRDLKETQYF. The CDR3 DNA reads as TGTGCCAGCTCACCCCGGGACCTAAAAGAGACCCAGTACTTC.

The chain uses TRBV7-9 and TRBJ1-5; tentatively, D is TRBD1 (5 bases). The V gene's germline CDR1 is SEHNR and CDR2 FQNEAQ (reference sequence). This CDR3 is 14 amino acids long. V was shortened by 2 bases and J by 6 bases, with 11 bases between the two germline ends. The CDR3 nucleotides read TGTGCCAGCAGCTTAACAAATACAGGTCAGCCCCAGCATTTT. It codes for CASSLTNTGQPQHF.

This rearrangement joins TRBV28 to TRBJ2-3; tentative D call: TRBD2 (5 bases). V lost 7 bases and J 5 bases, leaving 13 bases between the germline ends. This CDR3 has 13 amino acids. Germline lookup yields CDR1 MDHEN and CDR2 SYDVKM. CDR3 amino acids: CASIPYGVDTQYF. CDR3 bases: TGTGCCAGCATCCCCTACGGGGTAGATACGCAGTATTTT.

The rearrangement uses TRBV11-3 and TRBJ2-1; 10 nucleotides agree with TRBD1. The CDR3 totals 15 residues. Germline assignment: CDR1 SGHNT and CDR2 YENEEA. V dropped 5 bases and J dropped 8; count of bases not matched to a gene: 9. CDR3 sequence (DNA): TGTGCCAGCAGCCGCCGACAGGGGGCAGAAGATGAGCAGTTCTTC. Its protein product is CASSRRQGAEDEQFF.

CDR3 DNA: TGTGCCATCAGTGGGGGACAGGGCTCTGGAAACACCATATATTTT. Encoded protein: CAISGGQGSGNTIYF. The chain combines TRBV10-3 with TRBJ1-3; 9 positions match TRBD1. The CDR3 consists of 15 residues. V lost 4 bases, J lost 0 bases, and 1 base stayed unmatched. Per the germline V gene, CDR1 is ENHRY and CDR2 is SYGVKD.

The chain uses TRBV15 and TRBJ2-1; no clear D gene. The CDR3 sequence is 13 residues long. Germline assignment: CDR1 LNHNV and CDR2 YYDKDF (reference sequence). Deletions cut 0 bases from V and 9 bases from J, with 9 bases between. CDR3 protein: CATSRDPDGEQFF. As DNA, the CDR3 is TGTGCCACCAGCAGAGACCCCGACGGTGAGCAGTTCTTC.

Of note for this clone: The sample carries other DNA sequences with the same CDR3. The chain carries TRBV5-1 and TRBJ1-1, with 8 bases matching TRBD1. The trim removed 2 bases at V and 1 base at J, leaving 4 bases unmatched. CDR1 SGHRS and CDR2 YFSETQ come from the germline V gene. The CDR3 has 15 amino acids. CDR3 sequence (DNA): TGCGCCAGCAGCTTAGTTGGACAGGGGAACACTGAAGCTTTCTTT. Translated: CASSLVGQGNTEAFF.